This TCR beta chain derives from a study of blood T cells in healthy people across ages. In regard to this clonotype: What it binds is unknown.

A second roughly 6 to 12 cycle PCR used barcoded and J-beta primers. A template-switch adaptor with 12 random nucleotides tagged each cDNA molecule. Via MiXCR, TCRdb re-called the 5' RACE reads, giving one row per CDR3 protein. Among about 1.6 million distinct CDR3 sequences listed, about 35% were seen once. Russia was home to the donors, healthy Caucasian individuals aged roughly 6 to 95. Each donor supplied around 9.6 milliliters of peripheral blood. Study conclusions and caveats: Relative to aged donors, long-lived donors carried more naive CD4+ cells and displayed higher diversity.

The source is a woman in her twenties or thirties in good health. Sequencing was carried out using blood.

The CDR3 coding sequence is TGTGCCAGCAGTGAAGTACCCGAAGAGCAGTACTTC. It translates to CASSEVPEEQYF. V is TRBV2 and J is TRBJ2-1; D is ambiguous. The last part of the DNA fits TRBJ2-7 better; the J call may be wrong. The germline V gene has CDR1 SNHLY and CDR2 FYNNEI. The CDR3 length is 12 residues.